The sequence of this T cell receptor beta chain was determined in a study of radiotherapy plus CTLA-4 blockade in lung cancer. With V trimmed by 9 bases and J by 6 bases, 1 base remained unmatched. Per the germline V gene, CDR1 is LNHDA and CDR2 is SQIVND (reference sequence). This CDR3 region has 13 residues. Patients had chemo-refractory metastatic non-small-cell lung cancer and received focal radiation plus CTLA-4 blockade that used ipilimumab. As to this clone: Its antigen is unknown.

The table came from immunoSEQ multiplex PCR; TCRdb's copy has only in-frame clones and leaves some out. The table includes tens of thousands of clones, approximately 80% detected once. Study-level results: It was early blood T cell clone dynamics, with interferon-beta, that reportedly best predicted response. The study found tumor-derived TCR clones expanded in blood after radiotherapy plus ipilimumab.

This specimen consisted of peripheral blood, obtained from a patient treated with radiotherapy plus ipilimumab. This sequence was found in a human donor with non-small cell lung cancer who had a complete response to radiotherapy plus ipilimumab. The chain has TRBV19 and TRBJ2-2, with 13 bases lining up with TRBD2. The CDR3 is CASGTSGAGELFF. The CDR3 DNA follows: TGTGCCAGCGGGACTAGCGGGGCCGGGGAGCTGTTTTTT.